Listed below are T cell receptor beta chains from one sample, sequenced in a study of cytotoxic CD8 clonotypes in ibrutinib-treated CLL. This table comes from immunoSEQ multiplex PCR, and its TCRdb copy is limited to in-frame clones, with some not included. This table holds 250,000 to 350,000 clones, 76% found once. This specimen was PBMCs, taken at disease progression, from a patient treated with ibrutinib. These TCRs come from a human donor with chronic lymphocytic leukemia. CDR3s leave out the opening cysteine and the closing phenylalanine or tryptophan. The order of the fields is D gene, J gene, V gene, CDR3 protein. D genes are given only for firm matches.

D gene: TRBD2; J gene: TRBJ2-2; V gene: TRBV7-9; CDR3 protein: ASSSGGGLGTGELF
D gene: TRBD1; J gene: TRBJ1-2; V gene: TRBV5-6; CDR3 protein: ASSFRGGGYT
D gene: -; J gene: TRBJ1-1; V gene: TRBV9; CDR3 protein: ASSVAPGTEAF
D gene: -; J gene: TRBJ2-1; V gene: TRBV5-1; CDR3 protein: ASSLKGGGYNEQF
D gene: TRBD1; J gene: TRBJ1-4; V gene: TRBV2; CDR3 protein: ASSVTSTGINEKLF
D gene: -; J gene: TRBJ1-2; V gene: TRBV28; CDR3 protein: ASSRTPLRGYT
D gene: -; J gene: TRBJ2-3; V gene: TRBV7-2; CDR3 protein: ASSLPGLSTDTQY
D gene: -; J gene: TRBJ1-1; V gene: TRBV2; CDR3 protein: ASGRDMNTEAF
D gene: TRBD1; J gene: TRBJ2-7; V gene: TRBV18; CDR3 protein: ASSPLGTVNYGQY
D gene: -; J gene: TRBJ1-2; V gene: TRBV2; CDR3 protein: ASRWVAGSYGYT
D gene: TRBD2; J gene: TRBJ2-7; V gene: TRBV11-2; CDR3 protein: ASSFELAGNEQY
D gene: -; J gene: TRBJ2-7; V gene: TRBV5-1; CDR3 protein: ASSLGLRGAEQY
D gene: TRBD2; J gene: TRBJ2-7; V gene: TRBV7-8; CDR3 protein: ASSLVEGRGQY
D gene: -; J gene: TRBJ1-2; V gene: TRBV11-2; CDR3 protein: ASSLDLSGREGYT
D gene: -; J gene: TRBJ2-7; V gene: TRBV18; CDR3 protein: ASSPGEWTYEQY
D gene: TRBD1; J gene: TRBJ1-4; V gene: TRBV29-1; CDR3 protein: SVETGNEKLF
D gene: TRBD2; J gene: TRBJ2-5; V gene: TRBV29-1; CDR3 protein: SVGTSEETQY
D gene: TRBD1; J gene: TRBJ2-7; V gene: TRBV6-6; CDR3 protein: ASSYLGTEAYEQY
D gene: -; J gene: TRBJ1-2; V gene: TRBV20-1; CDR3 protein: SARDRGYT
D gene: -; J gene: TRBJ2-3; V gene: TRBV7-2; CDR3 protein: ASSLEFPSSGRSDTQY
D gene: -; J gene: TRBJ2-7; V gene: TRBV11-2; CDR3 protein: ASSLASANSYEQY
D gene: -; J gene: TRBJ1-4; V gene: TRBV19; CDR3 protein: ASSMTNFNEKLF
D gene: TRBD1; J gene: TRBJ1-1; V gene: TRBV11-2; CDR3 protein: ASSRDRGLAF